This paragraph covers one T cell receptor beta chain sequence. In Seattle, patients joined the study during active infection and were tracked longitudinally. Germline-derived CDR1 and CDR2 are ENHRY and SYGVKD. V was clipped by 2 bases and J by 3 bases; unmatched bases: 7. CDR3 length equals 15 residues. The sample comes from a study of blood T cell repertoires in COVID-19. Study at large: The origin of the acute and convalescent COVID-19 samples was the United States, Italy and Spain. The analysed material was cDNA or gDNA that came from T cells, B-cell-depleted T cells, or PBMCs.

Here immunoSEQ multiplex PCR was the method, and the copy in TCRdb shows in-frame clones only, minus some. The profile shows around 170,000 clones, roughly 77% of them singletons. V is TRBV10-3 and J is TRBJ2-7; 7 bases fit TRBD1. This TCR derives from an elderly woman with COVID-19, enrolled during active disease. Sequenced: peripheral blood. For the CDR3, the DNA is TGTGCCATCAGTGAGGGTACAGGGGCGAACTACGAGCAGTACTTC. This encodes CAISEGTGANYEQYF.